This T cell receptor beta chain was identified during a study of Graves' ophthalmopathy and Graves' hyperthyroidism (dated by TCRdb to about 2018). General notes on the study: Peripheral blood was collected at initial diagnosis, before any treatment. To explore V-J signatures distinguishing ophthalmopathy from hyperthyroidism, a discovery set of under 110 patients (43 ophthalmopathy, 57 stable hyperthyroidism) was enrolled. The study used signatures of the TCR beta repertoire to tell Graves' ophthalmopathy apart from Graves' hyperthyroidism and to predict which patients would progress to ophthalmopathy. In total, 135 blood samples were TCR-sequenced: 40 to 45 ophthalmopathy, roughly 77 hyperthyroidism and some 17 hyperthyroidism-to-ophthalmopathy patients. In roughly six hyperthyroidism patients, the T-cell repertoires found in thyroid tissue were compared with those found in blood. Once sampling was done, hyperthyroidism patients were given methimazole at a starting dose of 30 mg daily, while ophthalmopathy patients were given high-dose intravenous methylprednisolone. The 95 to 100 discovery patients were randomly divided into training and test sets at a 7:3 ratio. For independent validation, a separate cohort was made up of approximately 18 hyperthyroidism patients plus 17 patients who later progressed from hyperthyroidism to ophthalmopathy. Results and caveats for the whole study, not just this receptor: Ophthalmopathy was separated from stable hyperthyroidism by the 13-signature model with roughly 87% sensitivity and about 83% specificity in cross-validation and with 80%/75% in the test set. Sample size was not statistically predetermined, and group allocation was not concealed from the investigators. Most expanded thyroid clonotypes with a frequency above 0.001 also appeared in blood, which suggests that blood repertoires may reflect the immune response in the thyroid. In validation, the model predicted ophthalmopathy progression with about 70% sensitivity and 72.22% specificity; 12 predicted patients were CT-confirmed with GO in a median of about 6.1 months.

At least ten counts were recorded for this clonotype. Its antigen remains unidentified. Base qualities are not at hand, and no much larger clone is one base apart. Ophthalmopathy patients had moderately to severely active disease, Clinical Activity Score of at least 3, NOSPECS grade of at least 4, and disease duration under 3 months. Patients were excluded if they had other autoimmune diseases, uncontrolled infections, pregnancy or lactation. Diagnosis was based on clinical symptoms, serum thyroxine, TRAb, thyroid ultrasound and orbital computed tomography. PBMCs were isolated from 10 ml of fresh peripheral blood by Ficoll-Paque density gradient centrifugation. Total RNA was extracted with Trizol reagent and quality-checked on an Agilent 2100 Bioanalyzer. The CDR3 numbers 18 residues from cysteine through phenylalanine. The DNA shown is the 54-base CDR3, in frame from base 1. Trimming removed 0 bases from V and 7 bases from J; the gene matches leave 15 bases unexplained. In the germline V gene (reference sequence), CDR1 corresponds to SEHNR and CDR2 to FQNEAQ.

For repertoire sequencing, the TCR beta CDR3 regions were amplified from RNA transcripts. The first round was an RT-PCR using HTBI primers with the Qiagen OneStep RT-PCR kit, and this first round was followed by a second-round multiplex PCR, then size selection and purification. Sequencing of the libraries was carried out on an Illumina HiSeq2000 in paired-end mode with 100 bp reads. Per the authors' processing: SOAPnuke was used for read processing, and reads with adapters, uncalled bases, a mean Phred below 15, or no exact constant-primer or identifier match were discarded. COPE v1.2.5 was used to merge high-quality paired reads. Clonotypes were defined as unique nucleotide sequences and were aligned to IMGT TRB V, D and J references using MiTCR v1.1. The analysis was limited to V-J combinations with a frequency above 0.0001, which together covered roughly 99% of repertoires. A TCR clonal expansion and chaos score per V-J combination was defined as the ratio of F50 clonal expansion to chaos observed in the TCRdist matrix. Welch's t-statistics and random forest were used to reduce the features to 10 to 15 V-J combinations, which were then used as input to a naive Bayes classifier. The similarity between thyroid and blood repertoires was quantified using the Morisita-Horn index. The raw public reads went through TCRdb reprocessing: fastp at Q25, MiXCR clone calling, in-frame beta chains kept. Every distinct CDR3 protein forms one entry, paired with its most common genes and DNA. The V and J calls here are based on TCRdb, not the publication. The sample data list 350,000 to 450,000 distinct CDR3 sequences, and approximately 16% of these were observed just once. In total, the top ten clones hold around 1.4% of the sample.

The sequence came from a woman aged 18-29 years with Graves' ophthalmopathy. Donor details come from another sample of the same person, matched by shared clones. Sequencing used peripheral blood. Rearrangement joined TRBV7-9 to TRBJ1-1, and 9 junctional nucleotides match TRBD1. The CDR3 protein: CASSLATGTGNRGGEAFF. The nucleotide sequence is given as TGTGCCAGCAGCTTAGCGACGGGGACAGGGAACCGAGGAGGTGAAGCTTTCTTT.